This TCR beta chain was identified in a study of blood T cell repertoires in COVID-19. For the study at large: Whether acute or convalescent, the COVID-19 samples came from the United States, Italy and Spain.

CDR1 and CDR2 from the germline V gene are LNHDA and SQIVND (reference sequence). The CDR3 contains 17 residues. V gave up 5 bases and J gave up 1 base; unmatched junction bases: 10. In the original processing: Estimated nucleated cell counts came from reference gene primer amplification. The repertoire was sequenced with immunoSEQ multiplex PCR; TCRdb's copy has only in-frame clones and lacks some. The DNA gave D and trimming, while V, J and clone size come from that table. The table records 250,000 or so clones, roughly four fifths of them present only once. The chain is built from TRBV19 and TRBJ1-1, with 10 bases that match TRBD1. Sequenced sample: peripheral blood. The receptor was derived from a middle-aged man with acute or convalescent COVID-19. The CDR3 coding sequence is TGTGCCAGTAGTGCGGGACAGGGGCGAGATTGGAACACTGAAGCTTTCTTT. Amino acid sequence: CASSAGQGRDWNTEAFF.